The next 2 T cell receptor beta chains were all read from a single sample in a study of naive and memory T cell subsets. An equimolar mix of two oligonucleotides served as the beta constant-region primer for TRBC1 and TRBC2. The ligated cDNA underwent four PCR rounds using SP2 and nested alpha and beta constant-region primers. TCRdb called the UMI-ligation and nested PCR reads again in MiXCR, with one record for every CDR3 protein. The sample has some 16,000 distinct CDR3 sequences; roughly 8.7% are singletons. What was sequenced was central memory CD8+ T cells from blood. Every receptor here comes from a human donor in good health.

This clonotype was seen repeatedly, ten times or more. The genes are TRBV4-2 and TRBJ2-5; TRBD2 agrees at 7 bases. This CDR3 spans 17 amino acids. The germline gives CDR1 LGHNA, CDR2 YNFKEQ. V lost 0 bases to trimming and J lost 2 bases; unmatched junction nucleotides: 9. CDR3: CASSQEIGGGSQETQYF. The CDR3 DNA is TGTGCCAGCAGCCAAGAAATTGGCGGGGGATCACAAGAGACCCAGTACTTC.

This clonotype has just a few counts. This chain uses TRBV6-1 with TRBJ2-3; tentative D call: TRBD2 (6 bases). Germline V gene lookup returns CDR1 MNHNS and CDR2 SASEGT. Between the trimmed V and J ends, which lost 5 bases and 6 bases, there was a span of 15 bases. The length of the CDR3 is 14 residues. The CDR3: CASSSWDSEDTQYF. The CDR3 DNA sequence: TGTGCCAGCAGTTCTTGGGACTCTGAGGATACGCAGTATTTT.